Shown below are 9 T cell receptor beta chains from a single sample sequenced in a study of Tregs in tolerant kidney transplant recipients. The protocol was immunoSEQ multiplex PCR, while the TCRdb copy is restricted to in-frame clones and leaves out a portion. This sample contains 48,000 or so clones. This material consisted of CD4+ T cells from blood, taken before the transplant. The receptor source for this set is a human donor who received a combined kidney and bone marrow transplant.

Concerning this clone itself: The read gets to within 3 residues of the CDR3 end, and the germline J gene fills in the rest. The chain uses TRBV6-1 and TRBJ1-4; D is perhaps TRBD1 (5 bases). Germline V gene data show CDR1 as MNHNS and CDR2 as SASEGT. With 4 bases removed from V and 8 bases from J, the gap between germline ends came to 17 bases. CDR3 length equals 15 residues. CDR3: CASSGFWDSGEKLFF. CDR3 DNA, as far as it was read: TGTGCCAGCAGTGGATTTTGGGACTCGGGAGAAAAA.

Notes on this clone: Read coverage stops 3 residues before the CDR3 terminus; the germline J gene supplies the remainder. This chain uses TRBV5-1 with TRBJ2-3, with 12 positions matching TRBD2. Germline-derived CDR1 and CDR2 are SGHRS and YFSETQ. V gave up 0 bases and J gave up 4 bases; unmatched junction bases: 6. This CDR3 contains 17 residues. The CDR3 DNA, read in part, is TGCGCCAGCAGCTTGGGTCTAGCGGGAGGGCCAGCAGATACG. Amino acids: CASSLGLAGGPADT. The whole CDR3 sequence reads CASSLGLAGGPADTQYF.

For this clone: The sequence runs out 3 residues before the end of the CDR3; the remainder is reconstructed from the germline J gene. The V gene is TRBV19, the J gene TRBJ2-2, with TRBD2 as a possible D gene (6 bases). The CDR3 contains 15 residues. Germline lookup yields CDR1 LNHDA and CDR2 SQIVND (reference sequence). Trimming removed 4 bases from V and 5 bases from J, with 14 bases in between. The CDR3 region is CASSTWGGVTGELFF. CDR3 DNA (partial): TGTGCCAGTAGTACGTGGGGCGGGGTTACCGGGGAG.

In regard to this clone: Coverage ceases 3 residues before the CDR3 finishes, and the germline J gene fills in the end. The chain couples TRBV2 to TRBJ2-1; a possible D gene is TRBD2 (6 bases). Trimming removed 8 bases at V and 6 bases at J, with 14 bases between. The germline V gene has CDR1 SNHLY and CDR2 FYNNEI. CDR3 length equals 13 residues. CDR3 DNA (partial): TGTGCCAGCCGACCGGGAGCGGGCAATGAG. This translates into CASRPGAGNE. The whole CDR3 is CASRPGAGNEQFF.

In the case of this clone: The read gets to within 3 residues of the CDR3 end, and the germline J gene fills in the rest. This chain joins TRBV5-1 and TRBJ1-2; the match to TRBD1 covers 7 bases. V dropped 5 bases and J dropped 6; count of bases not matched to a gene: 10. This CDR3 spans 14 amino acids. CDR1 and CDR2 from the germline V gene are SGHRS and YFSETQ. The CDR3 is CASSTGAIGDGYTF. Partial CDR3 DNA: TGCGCCAGCAGTACAGGGGCGATTGGTGATGGC.

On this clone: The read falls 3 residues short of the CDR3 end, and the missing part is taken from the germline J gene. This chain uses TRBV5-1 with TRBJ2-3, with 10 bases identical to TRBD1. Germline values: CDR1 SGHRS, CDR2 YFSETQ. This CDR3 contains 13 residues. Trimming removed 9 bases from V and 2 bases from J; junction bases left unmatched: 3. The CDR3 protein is CATGQGDTDTQYF. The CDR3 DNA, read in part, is TGCGCCACTGGACAGGGGGACACAGATACG.

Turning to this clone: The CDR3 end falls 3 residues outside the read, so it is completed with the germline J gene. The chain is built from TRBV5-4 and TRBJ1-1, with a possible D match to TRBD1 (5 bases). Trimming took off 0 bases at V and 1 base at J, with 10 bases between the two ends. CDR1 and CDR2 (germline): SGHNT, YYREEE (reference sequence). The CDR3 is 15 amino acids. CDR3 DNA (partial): TGTGCCAGCAGCTTGGCCAAGCAGGGGAACACTGAA. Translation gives CASSLAKQGNTE. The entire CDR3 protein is CASSLAKQGNTEAFF. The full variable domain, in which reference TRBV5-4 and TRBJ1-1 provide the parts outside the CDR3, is ETGVTQSPTHLIKTRGQQVTLRCSSQSGHNTVSWYQQALGQGPQFIFQYYREEENGRGNFPPRFSGLQFPNYSSELNVNALELDDSALYLCASSLAKQGNTEAFFGQGTRLTVV.

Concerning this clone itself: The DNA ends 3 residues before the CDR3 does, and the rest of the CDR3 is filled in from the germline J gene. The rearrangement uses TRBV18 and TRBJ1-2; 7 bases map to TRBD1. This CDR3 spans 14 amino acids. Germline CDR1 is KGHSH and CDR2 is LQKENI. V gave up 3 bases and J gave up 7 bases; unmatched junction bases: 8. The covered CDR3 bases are TGTGCCAGCTCACCGAGCCAGGGGGACCGTGGC. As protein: CASSPSQGDRG. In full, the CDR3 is CASSPSQGDRGYTF.

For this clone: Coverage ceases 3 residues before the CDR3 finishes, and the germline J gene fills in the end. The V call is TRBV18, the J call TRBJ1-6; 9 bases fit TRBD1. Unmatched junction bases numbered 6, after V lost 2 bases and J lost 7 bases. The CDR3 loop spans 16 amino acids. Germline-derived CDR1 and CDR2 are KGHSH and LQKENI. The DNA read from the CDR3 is TGTGCCAGCTCACCAGTGGGACAGGGACTAAATTCACCC. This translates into CASSPVGQGLNSP. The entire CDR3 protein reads CASSPVGQGLNSPLHF. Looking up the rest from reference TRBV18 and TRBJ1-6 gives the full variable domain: NAGVMQNPRHLVRRRGQEARLRCSPMKGHSHVYWYRQLPEEGLKFMVYLQKENIIDESGMPKERFSAEFPKEGPSILRIQQVVRGDSAAYFCASSPVGQGLNSPLHFGNGTRLTVT.